This T cell receptor (beta chain) appears in the sequencing data of a study of human T cells and chemical hapten exposure. Looking at the study overall: Across samples, TCR yields varied, mostly owing to small differences in pooled library volumes.

Time point described: patch test 2, 6 weeks after DPC sensitization. Stated treatment: therapeutic diphenylcyclopropenone sensitization with weekly scalp DPC. MiXCR, run by TCRdb on the RACE reads, gives a single entry per CDR3 protein. The sample holds 96,000 or so distinct CDR3 sequences, 7% to 10% seen once. Ten or more counts support this clonotype. Its antigen is unknown. General study findings and limits: All donors were alopecia patients, so their immunity may differ from that of healthy people. Controls formed significantly fewer large CDR3 similarity clusters than expanded TCRs did.

This CDR3 region has 14 residues. Germline trimming cut 7 bases from V and 3 bases from J; bases unmatched to any gene: 6. V is TRBV12-3 or TRBV12-4 and J is TRBJ2-1; 7 bases are a match to TRBD1. The sequences come from whole blood, collected in connection with sensitization to the hapten diphenylcyclopropenone (DPC). The sequence was collected from a woman between 40 and 55 years old with alopecia areata. Some clones in this sample may be carry-over from other donors' samples. The CDR3 DNA follows: TGTGCCAGCACCCGGGACAGTGGCTACAATGAGCAGTTCTTC. This translates into CASTRDSGYNEQFF.